This T cell receptor (beta chain) was documented in a study of tumor and adjacent non-tumor tissue in lung cancer. The CDR3 spans 14 residues. The library came from three nested PCR rounds adapted from ARM-PCR protocols. One entry per CDR3 protein, called by TCRdb with MiXCR from the multiplex PCR reads. The sample has about 76,000 distinct CDR3 sequences; around 70% are singletons. The template was RNA from unsorted bulk tissue. As to this clonotype: A read error may produce the germline difference seen at one junction end.

The chain combines TRBV12-3 or TRBV12-4 with TRBJ1-1, with TRBD1 as a possible D gene (6 bases). This sequence originates from a woman in her 70s with non-small cell lung cancer. Specimen: lung tumor tissue. CDR3 protein: CASSLWGGDTDAFF. In DNA, the CDR3 is TGTGCCAGCAGTTTATGGGGGGGCGACACTGATGCTTTCTTT.